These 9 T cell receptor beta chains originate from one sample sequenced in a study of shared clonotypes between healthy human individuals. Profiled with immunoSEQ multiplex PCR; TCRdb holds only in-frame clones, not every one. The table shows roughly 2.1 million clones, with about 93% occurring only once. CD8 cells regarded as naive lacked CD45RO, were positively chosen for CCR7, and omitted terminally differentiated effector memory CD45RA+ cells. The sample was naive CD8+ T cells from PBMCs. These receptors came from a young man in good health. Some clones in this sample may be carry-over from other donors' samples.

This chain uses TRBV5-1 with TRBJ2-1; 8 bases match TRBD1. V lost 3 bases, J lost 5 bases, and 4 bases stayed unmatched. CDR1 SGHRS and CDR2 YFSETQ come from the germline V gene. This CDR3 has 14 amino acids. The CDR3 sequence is CASSSTGANNEQFF. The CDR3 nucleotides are TGCGCCAGCAGCTCGACAGGGGCAAACAATGAGCAGTTCTTC.

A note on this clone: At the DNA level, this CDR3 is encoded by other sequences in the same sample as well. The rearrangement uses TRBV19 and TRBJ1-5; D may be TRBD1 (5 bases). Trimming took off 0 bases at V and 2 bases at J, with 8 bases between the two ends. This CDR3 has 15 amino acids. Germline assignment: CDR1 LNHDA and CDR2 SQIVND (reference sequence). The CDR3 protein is CASSIDRVGNQPQHF. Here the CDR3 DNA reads TGTGCCAGTAGTATAGACAGGGTCGGCAATCAGCCCCAGCATTTT.

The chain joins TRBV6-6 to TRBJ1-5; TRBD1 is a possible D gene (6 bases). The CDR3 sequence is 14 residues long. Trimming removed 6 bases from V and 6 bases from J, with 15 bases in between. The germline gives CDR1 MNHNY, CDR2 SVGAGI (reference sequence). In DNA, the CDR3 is TGTGCCAGCAGCGAAGGGGGGGGGTTTCAGCCCCAGCATTTT. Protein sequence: CASSEGGGFQPQHF.

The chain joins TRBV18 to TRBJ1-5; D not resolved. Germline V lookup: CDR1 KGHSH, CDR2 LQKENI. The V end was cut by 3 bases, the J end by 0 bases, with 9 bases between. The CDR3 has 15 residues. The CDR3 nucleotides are TGTGCCAGCTCACCGGGATGGCATAGCAATCAGCCCCAGCATTTT. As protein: CASSPGWHSNQPQHF.

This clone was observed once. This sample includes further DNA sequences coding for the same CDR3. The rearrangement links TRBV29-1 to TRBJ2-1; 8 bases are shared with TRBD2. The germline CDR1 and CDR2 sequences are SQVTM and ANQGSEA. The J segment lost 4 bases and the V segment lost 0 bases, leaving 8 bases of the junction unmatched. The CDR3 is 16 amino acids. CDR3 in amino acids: CSVEDPTSGVYNEQFF. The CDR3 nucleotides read TGCAGCGTTGAAGACCCAACTAGCGGAGTTTACAATGAGCAGTTCTTC.

This chain's CDR3 is CASSLLQAYEQYF. The CDR3 coding sequence is TGTGCCAGCAGTTTGTTGCAGGCCTACGAGCAGTACTTC. This rearrangement joins TRBV28 to TRBJ2-7; D unresolved. The germline CDR1 and CDR2 sequences are MDHEN and SYDVKM. The CDR3 contains 13 residues. V dropped 3 bases and J dropped 2 bases, with 8 bases sitting between them.

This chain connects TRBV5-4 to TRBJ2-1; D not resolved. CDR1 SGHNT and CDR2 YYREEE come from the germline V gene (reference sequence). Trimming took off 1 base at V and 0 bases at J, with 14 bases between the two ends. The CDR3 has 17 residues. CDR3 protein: CASSLTPQQSSYNEQFF. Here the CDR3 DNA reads TGTGCCAGCAGCTTGACGCCGCAACAAAGCTCCTACAATGAGCAGTTCTTC.

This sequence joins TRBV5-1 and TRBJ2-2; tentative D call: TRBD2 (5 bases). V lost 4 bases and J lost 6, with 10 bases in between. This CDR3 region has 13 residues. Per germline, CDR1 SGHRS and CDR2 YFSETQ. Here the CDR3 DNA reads TGCGCCAGCAGCCTACTAGATCCCGGGGAGCTGTTTTTT. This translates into CASSLLDPGELFF.

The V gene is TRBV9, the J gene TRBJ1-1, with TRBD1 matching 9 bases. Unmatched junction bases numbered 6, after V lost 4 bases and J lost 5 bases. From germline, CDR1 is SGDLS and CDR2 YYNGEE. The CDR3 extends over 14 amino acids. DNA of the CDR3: TGTGCCAGCAGCTACGGGACAGGGTGGACTGAAGCTTTCTTT. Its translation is CASSYGTGWTEAFF.